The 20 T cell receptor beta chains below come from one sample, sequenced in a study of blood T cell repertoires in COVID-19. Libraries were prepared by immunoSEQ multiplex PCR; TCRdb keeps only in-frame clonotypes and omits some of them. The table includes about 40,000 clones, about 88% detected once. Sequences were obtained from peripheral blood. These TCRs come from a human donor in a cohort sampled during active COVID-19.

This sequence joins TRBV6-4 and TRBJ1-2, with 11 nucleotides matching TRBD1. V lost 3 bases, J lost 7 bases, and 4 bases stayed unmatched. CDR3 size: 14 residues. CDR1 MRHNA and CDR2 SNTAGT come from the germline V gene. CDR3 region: CASSDWTGGGGYTF. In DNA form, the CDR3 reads TGTGCCAGCAGTGATTGGACAGGGGGCGGTGGCTACACCTTC.

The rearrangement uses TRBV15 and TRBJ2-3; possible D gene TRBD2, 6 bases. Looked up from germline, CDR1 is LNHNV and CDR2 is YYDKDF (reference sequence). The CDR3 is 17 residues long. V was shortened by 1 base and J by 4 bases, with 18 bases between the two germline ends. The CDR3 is CATSRVVAGIGPDTQYF. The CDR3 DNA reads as TGTGCCACCAGCAGAGTAGTTGCGGGGATTGGTCCAGATACGCAGTATTTT.

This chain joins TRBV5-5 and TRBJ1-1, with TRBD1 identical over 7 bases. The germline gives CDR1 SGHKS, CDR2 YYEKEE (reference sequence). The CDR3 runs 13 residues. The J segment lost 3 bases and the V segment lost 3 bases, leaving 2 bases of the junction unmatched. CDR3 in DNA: TGTGCCAGCAGCTCGCAGGGGGACACTGAAGCTTTCTTT. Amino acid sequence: CASSSQGDTEAFF. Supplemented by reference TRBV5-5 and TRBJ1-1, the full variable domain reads DAGVTQSPTHLIKTRGQQVTLRCSPISGHKSVSWYQQVLGQGPQFIFQYYEKEERGRGNFPDRFSARQFPNYSSELNVNALLLGDSALYLCASSSQGDTEAFFGQGTRLTVV.

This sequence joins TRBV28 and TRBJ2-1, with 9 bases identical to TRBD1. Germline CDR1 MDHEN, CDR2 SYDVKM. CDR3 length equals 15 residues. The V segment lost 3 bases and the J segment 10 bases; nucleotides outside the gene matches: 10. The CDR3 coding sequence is TGTGCCAGCAGTTTTGGGGACAGGGTTAGTAAGGAGCAGTTCTTC. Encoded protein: CASSFGDRVSKEQFF.

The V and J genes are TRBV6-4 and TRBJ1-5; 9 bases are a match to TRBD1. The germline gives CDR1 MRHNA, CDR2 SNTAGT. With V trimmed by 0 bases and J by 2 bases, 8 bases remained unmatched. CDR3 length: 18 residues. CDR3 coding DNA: TGTGCCAGCAGTGACTCCTCCCGGGACAGGGTTGGCAATCAGCCCCAGCATTTT. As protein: CASSDSSRDRVGNQPQHF.

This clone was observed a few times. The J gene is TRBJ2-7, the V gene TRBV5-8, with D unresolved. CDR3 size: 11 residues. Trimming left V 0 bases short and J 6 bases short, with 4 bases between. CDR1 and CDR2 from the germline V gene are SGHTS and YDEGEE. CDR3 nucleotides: TGTGCCAGCAGCTTGGTCCGCGAGCAGTACTTC. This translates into CASSLVREQYF.

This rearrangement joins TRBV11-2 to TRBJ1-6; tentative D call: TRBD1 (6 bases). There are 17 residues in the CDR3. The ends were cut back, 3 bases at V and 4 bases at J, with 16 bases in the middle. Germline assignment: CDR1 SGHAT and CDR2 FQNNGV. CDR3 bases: TGTGCCAGCAGCTTCGGGGGGGCAGCGACGTATAATTCACCCCTCCACTTT. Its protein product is CASSFGGAATYNSPLHF.

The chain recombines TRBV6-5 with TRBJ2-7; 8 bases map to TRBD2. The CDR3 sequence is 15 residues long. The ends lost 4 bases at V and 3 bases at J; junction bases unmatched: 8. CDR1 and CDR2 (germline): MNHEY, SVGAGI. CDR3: CASSFSGGRLYEQYF. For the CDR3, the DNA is TGTGCCAGCAGTTTTTCGGGGGGGAGGCTCTACGAGCAGTACTTC.

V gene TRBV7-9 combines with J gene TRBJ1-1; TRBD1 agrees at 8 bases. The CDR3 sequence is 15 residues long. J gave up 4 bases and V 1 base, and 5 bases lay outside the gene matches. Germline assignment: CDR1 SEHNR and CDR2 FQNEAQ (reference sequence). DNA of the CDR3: TGTGCCAGCAGCTTAGGTGGCACAGGGGGCACTGAAGCTTTCTTT. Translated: CASSLGGTGGTEAFF.

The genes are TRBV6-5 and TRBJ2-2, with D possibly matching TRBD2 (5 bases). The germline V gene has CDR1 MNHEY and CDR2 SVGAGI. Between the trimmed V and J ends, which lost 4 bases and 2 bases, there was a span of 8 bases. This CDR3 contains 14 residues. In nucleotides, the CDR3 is TGTGCCAGCAGTTTGGACTCTAACACCGGGGAGCTGTTTTTT. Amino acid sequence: CASSLDSNTGELFF.

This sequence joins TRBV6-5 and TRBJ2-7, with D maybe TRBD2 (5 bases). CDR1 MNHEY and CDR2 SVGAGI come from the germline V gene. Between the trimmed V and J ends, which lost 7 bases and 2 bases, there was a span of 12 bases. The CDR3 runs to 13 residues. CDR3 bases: TGTGCCAGCACTAGCCCCCGGACCTACGAGCAGTACTTC. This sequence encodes CASTSPRTYEQYF.

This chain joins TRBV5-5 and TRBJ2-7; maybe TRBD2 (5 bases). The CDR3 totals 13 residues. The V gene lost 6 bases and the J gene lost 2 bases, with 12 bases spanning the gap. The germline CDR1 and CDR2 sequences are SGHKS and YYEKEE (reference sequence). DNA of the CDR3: TGTGCCAGCACCGGTGAGGAGGCCTACGAGCAGTACTTC. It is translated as CASTGEEAYEQYF.

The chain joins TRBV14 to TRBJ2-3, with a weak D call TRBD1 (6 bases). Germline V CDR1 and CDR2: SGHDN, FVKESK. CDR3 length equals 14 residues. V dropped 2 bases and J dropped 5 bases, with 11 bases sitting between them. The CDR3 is CASSQLTGRDTQYF. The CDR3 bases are TGTGCCAGCAGCCAACTTACAGGGAGAGATACGCAGTATTTT.

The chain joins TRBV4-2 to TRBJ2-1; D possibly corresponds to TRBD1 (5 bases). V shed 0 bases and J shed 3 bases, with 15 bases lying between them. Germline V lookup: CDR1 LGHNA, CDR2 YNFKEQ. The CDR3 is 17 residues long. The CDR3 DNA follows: TGTGCCAGCAGCCAAGATCCAGAAGACAGCTTCTACAATGAGCAGTTCTTC. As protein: CASSQDPEDSFYNEQFF.

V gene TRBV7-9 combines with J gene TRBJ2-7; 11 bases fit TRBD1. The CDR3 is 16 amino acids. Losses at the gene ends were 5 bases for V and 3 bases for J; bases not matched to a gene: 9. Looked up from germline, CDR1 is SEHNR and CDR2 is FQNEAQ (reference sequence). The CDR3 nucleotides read TGTGCCAGCAGCCGGCCTTCCGGGACAGGGGGCTACGAGCAGTACTTC. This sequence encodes CASSRPSGTGGYEQYF.

The CDR3 region has the DNA TGCGCCAGCAGCTTGGATGGGGGCTCACCCCTCCACTTT. As protein: CASSLDGGSPLHF. V usage is TRBV5-1 and J usage is TRBJ1-6, with D possibly TRBD1 on 6 matching bases. The ends were cut back, 0 bases at V and 10 bases at J, with 8 bases in the middle. This CDR3 region has 13 residues. CDR1 is SGHRS and CDR2 is YFSETQ in the germline V gene.

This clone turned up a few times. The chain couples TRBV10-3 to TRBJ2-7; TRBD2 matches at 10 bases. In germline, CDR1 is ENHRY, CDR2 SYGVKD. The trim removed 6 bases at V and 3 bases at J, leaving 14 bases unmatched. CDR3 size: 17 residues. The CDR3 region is CAIRDQNSGGTHYEQYF. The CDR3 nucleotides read TGTGCCATCAGGGACCAAAATAGCGGGGGGACCCACTACGAGCAGTACTTC.

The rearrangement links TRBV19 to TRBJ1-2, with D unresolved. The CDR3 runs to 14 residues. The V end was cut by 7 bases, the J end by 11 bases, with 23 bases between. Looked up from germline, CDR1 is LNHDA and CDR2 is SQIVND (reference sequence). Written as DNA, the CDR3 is TGTGCCAGTAAAAACAGCCACTTGGCGGGTGGTTACACCTTC. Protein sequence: CASKNSHLAGGYTF.

The CDR3 reads CASRIRQGDEQYF. CDR3 nucleotides: TGTGCCAGCAGGATTCGACAGGGTGACGAGCAGTACTTC. This chain uses TRBV7-8 with TRBJ2-7, with 7 positions matching TRBD1. With V trimmed by 6 bases and J by 5 bases, 7 bases remained unmatched. This CDR3 has 13 residues. Germline V lookup: CDR1 SGHVS, CDR2 FQNEAQ. Based on the CDR3 plus reference TRBV7-8 and TRBJ2-7, the full variable domain is GAGVSQSPRYKVAKRGQDVALRCDPISGHVSLFWYQQALGQGPEFLTYFQNEAQLDKSGLPSDRFFAERPEGSVSTLKIQRTQQEDSAVYLCASRIRQGDEQYFGPGTRLTVT.

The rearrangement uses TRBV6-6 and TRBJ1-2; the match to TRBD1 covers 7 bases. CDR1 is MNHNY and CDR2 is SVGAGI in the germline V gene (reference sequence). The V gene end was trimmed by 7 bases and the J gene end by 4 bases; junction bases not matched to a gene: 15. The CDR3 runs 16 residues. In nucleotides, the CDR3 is TGTGCCAGCACCCCAAGTAGCACAGGGGTTCCCTATGGCTACACCTTC. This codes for CASTPSSTGVPYGYTF.